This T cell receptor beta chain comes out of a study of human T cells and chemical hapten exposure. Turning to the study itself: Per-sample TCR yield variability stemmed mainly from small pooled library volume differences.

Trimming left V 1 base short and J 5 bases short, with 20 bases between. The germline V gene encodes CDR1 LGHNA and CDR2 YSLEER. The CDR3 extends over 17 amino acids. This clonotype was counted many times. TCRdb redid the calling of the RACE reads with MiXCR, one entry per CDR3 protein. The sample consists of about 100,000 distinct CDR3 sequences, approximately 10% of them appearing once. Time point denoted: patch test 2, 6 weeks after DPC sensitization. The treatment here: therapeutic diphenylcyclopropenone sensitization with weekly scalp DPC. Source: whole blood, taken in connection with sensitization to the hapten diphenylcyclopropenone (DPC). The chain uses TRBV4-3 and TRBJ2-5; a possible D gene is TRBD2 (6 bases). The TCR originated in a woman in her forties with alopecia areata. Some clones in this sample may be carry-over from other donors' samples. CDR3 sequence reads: CASSQASRGITGETQYF. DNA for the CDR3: TGCGCCAGCAGCCAAGCGTCCCGGGGGATTACCGGGGAGACCCAGTACTTC.